The T cell receptor beta chain under discussion was sequenced for a study of cytomegalovirus exposure and HLA in healthy donors (dated by TCRdb to the late 2010s). About the study as a whole: According to an earlier analysis of 550 to 750 of the donors, about 179 million T cells yielded roughly 110 million unique TCR beta sequences and more than 250 Gb of sequence data. Roughly 320 gigabases of sequencing data and around 90 million unique TCR sequences made up an early release that covered nearly 650 HLA-typed donors. The genetic ancestry cluster associated with self-reported Caucasian donors included 80% to 90% of the roughly 400 genotyped donors. The study aimed to test whether cataloging public T cell receptors could reveal signatures of past pathogen exposure. The T cell repertoires of 700 or so subjects were profiled by immunosequencing and related to cytomegalovirus serostatus. Besides the first cohort of 666 subjects, a separate validation cohort made up of roughly 120 different subjects was used. The study combined high-throughput TCR immunosequencing, statistical association of individual TCRs with disease status, and machine learning to predict cytomegalovirus infection status. In a later analysis, previously published TCR beta repertoires from fewer than 750 donors were re-analyzed and high-resolution HLA genotyping was added so that TCR occurrence patterns could be studied. Rather than using new phenotypic data, the later analysis identified candidate immune exposures from TCR beta sequences and from how often those sequences occurred across donors. An earlier analysis of roughly 580 of the donors used high-throughput TCR beta sequencing to judge whether each TCR beta V gene segment behaved as functional or pseudogenic. Alongside the repertoire data, information on donor age, sex, ethnicity and CMV serostatus was compiled. Genome-wide SNP genotypes for about three fifths of the roughly 670 donors were used in a later genetic analysis, which treated that subset as a discovery cohort. Every discovery cohort repertoire had been produced on one sequencing platform. HLA typing included class I and class II loci at four-digit resolution. The number of typed donors differed by locus: about 620-630 for A, B, C, DRB1 and DQB1; 500 to 550 for DQA1; some 590 for DPA1; and 400 to 480 for DPB1. Roughly five DR-DQ haplotypes were handled as single units for association and clustering, since linkage in the cohort was strong. On average, 235,054 unique TCR beta nucleotide sequences were sequenced per donor among a few hundred genotyped donors of the cohort, with 15% to 20% of those sequences being non-productive. Broader findings and caveats from the paper: Specific HLA alleles were associated with more than 15,000 TCR beta sequences at a false discovery rate of 0.05 in a later analysis. A further reported finding was that TCR beta sequences accurately predicted the HLA-A and HLA-B alleles for most subjects in the first cohort. Correlated functional status among segregating V segments might reflect linkage disequilibrium, but an unknown experimental factor could not be ruled out. Because some donors lacked HLA typing at each locus, the association tests relied only on the typed subset. The classifier was reported to diagnose cytomegalovirus status with high specificity and sensitivity in both the original and validation cohorts. In a later analysis, HLA-associated TCR beta chains were found to be more clonally expanded and to have lower generation probabilities than equally common non-associated chains. The study listed approximately 150 TCR beta chains as associated with cytomegalovirus. While some public TCRs were present in many individuals, most TCR sequences turned up only very rarely across donors. In vitro tests confirmed that a few of the cytomegalovirus-associated TCR beta chains recognize cytomegalovirus antigens. Strong co-occurrence of HLA alleles, especially DR and DQ, made assigning TCR associations to individual alleles difficult. Immune exposure information for the cohort was limited to CMV serostatus. Only TCR beta chains were sequenced in this cohort, and the absence of alpha or paired-chain data limited detectable features. About 15 rarely observed V segments, including chromosome 9 orphons, were excluded from the earlier analysis of just under 600 of the donors because counts were too low. Roughly uniform sequencing depth across donors was assumed in presence/absence analyses, although this assumption may not hold. In a later genetic analysis, fewer N-insertions in productive TCRs were reported among donors in an Asian-associated ancestry cluster than the approximately 670-donor mean. It was suggested by the authors that the approach could potentially be generalized to other disease states and immunological phenotypes. In a later analysis, the rate of TCR association differed among HLA loci, with DRB1 alleles having the most associated TCRs and HLA-C alleles having the fewest. Most CMV-associated TCR beta chains appeared to be HLA-restricted in a later analysis, and the HLA associations seemed to be driven largely by CMV exposure. In an earlier analysis of under 600 of the donors, most TCR beta V segments were observed in productive rearrangements about 87% or about 30% of the time, broadly matching IMGT annotations. In a later genetic analysis, a missense DCLRE1C variant was associated with V-gene and J-gene trimming of TCR beta chains, and the association was replicated in an independent cohort. A cluster of highly shared sequence variants was judged likely to be a technical artifact of the sequencing pipeline. Several of the top co-occurrence clusters appeared to be linked to parvovirus B19, influenza, CMV and Epstein-Barr virus, according to a later analysis.

In total, 666 healthy bone marrow donors made up the cohort. All cohort members were sampled while nominally healthy, although unrecorded immune exposures were likely present. The donor was CMV seronegative and was included in the group of a few hundred seronegative cohort members. Every donor gave a peripheral blood sample, and the peripheral blood mononuclear cells from that sample were used for TCR beta sequencing. The Qiagen DNeasy Blood Extraction Kit was used to extract genomic DNA from the blood cell samples. To note about this clone: Its recognized antigen is unknown. Within one base of it there is no much larger clone, and no base qualities were kept.

The library came from the immunoSEQ multiplex PCR assay. For the multiplex PCR, a mixture combining 60 forward primers for TCR Vbeta segments and 13 reverse primers for TCR Jbeta segments was used. A multiplex PCR assay on genomic DNA amplified the CDR3 region of rearranged TCR beta genes. The Illumina HiSeq System was used to sequence the amplified TCR beta libraries as 87-base-pair reads. The published analysis was carried out like this. A later analysis tallied 75 million to 95 million unique TCR beta chains across the 600 to 700 repertoires, and roughly 11 million of those chains were shared by two or more donors. Raw reads were error-corrected and collapsed into unique sequences with a nearest-neighbor algorithm that merged closely related sequences to remove PCR and sequencing errors. V, D and J gene segments were assigned by aligning CDR3 sequences to IMGT reference sequences. For a sequence to be retained, at least a six-nucleotide match to both a V gene segment and a J gene segment was required. Rearrangements were classified as productive when the CDR3 lacked stop codons and remained in frame with V and J, and all other rearrangements were classified as non-productive. CDR3 was defined according to IMGT convention as the region running from the second conserved V-encoded cysteine to the conserved J-encoded phenylalanine. The earlier analysis of some 580 of the donors excluded any sequence lacking an unambiguous match to a single V gene segment. An earlier analysis of approximately 590 of the donors classified V segments as functional when productive rearrangements were above 56.7% and as segregating when the standard deviation between donors was above 5%. A statistical classification framework was built for diagnosing cytomegalovirus status from the catalog of TCR beta chain sequences. In a later analysis, V and J genes were assigned by comparing TCR nucleotide sequences against IMGT/GENE-DB human TR gene sequences. Using the TCRdist pipeline, a later analysis assigned CDR3 sequences along with most-parsimonious VDJ recombination scenarios. In a later analysis, each TCR beta chain was defined by its CDR3 amino acid sequence together with its V-gene family, and reads lacking a unique V-gene family were excluded. To address suspected cross-contamination and a sequencing artifact, a later analysis removed around 590 highly shared, low-generation-probability nucleotide sequences. A later analysis calculated a clonal expansion index for each public chain from normalized within-repertoire ranks of inferred template counts. A later analysis computed generation probabilities with a VDJ recombination model fitted to out-of-frame rearrangements, and checked the results against IGoR. In a later analysis, hypergeometric tests were used to score TCR-TCR, TCR-HLA and TCR-CMV co-occurrence, with a repertoire-size bias correction applied to TCR pairs. A later analysis estimated false discovery rates by permuting HLA or CMV assignments 20 times. In a later analysis, co-occurring TCRs were grouped using DBSCAN, and TCRdist sequence similarity was added for clustering within HLA-allele-positive subsets. Repertoires with fewer than 30,000 or more than 120,000 public chains were left out of co-occurrence clustering, as were several repertoires with anomalous nucleotide sharing. This immuneACCESS table, as held by TCRdb, lists in-frame sequences with V and J called but not all clones. Of the missing ones, under half trace to an unresolved V gene in checked studies; the others have no known cause. The V and J calls and clone size come from that table; D and trimming were worked out from the DNA. A total of over 150,000 clones appear in this sample, around 86% of them only once. Clones ranked in the top ten supply around 1.6% of the sample.

The TCR sequence derives from a man in his fifties or sixties in good health and CMV-seronegative. What was sequenced was PBMCs.

The bases are TGTGCCAGCAGCCACTGGAGACAGAGCAATCAGCCCCAGCATTTT. It translates to CASSHWRQSNQPQHF. The chain joins TRBV6-6 to TRBJ1-5; the best D guess is TRBD1, with 5 bases matching. V and J are truncated by 6 bases and 1 base respectively, leaving an intervening sequence of 13 bases. For CDR1 and CDR2, the germline V gene (reference sequence) lists MNHNY and SVGAGI. The CDR3 holds 15 amino acids from the cysteine to the phenylalanine. Of the read, only the CDR3 DNA is kept; its 45 bases are in frame from base 1.